This T cell receptor (beta chain) comes out of a study of neurological immune-mediated disorders. Study results and limitations: CDR3 amino acid sequences of expanded clones were not shared across subjects, a result suggesting private repertoires in all groups.

Libraries used 2 million unsorted PBMCs kept frozen in RNAlater. The authors made cDNA by 5'RACE with 10-nucleotide random UMIs. From the 5' RACE reads, TCRdb called clonotypes with MiXCR, one entry per CDR3 protein. The sample records under 60,000 distinct CDR3 sequences, approximately 3.5% being singletons. Germline CDR1 reads GTSNPN; CDR2 reads SVGIG (reference sequence). The CDR3 runs to 15 residues. About this clonotype: Antigen specificity is unknown. A junction end diverges from the germline sequence, so it may reflect a read error.

The chain uses TRBV30 and TRBJ2-1; 7 bases fit TRBD1. The sequence came from a man aged 40-49 years with multiple sclerosis. The sequenced material came from PBMCs. The CDR3 DNA is TGTGCCCGGAGTGTCGGGACAGCCACCTACAATGAGCAGTTCTTC. The encoded protein is CARSVGTATYNEQFF.